This entry concerns a single T cell receptor beta chain. Its antigen is not yet known. The input lacks base qualities; no much larger clone sits a single base away. This record comes from a study of control samples from healthy donors and cancer patients (dated by TCRdb to the early 2020s). CDR1 and CDR2, looked up from the germline V gene, are SQVTM and ANQGSEA. There are 14 amino acids in the CDR3, from cysteine to phenylalanine inclusive. Only the CDR3 portion is preserved as DNA: 42 bases, with reading frame beginning at the first base. V loses 5 bases of germline sequence and J loses 8 bases, and the interval between the two ends is 20 bases. Receptor amplification or capture employed the immunoSEQ multiplex PCR assay. What TCRdb holds here is the immuneACCESS table cut down to in-frame rearrangements. Part of the clones is not present; checked against another copy, under half of the missing clones reflect an unresolved V gene, and the others are unexplained. This sample has about 130,000 clones in its table, and 80% to 95% of those were observed once. The ten largest clones capture around 2.3% of the sample.

The sequence links TRBV29-1 to TRBJ2-3; there is no confident call for the D gene. The source material was blood. The sequence was obtained from a man aged 40-49 years in good health. The CDR3 has the sequence CSVFFVGRYGTQYF. At the DNA level, the sequence is TGCAGCGTTTTTTTTGTCGGAAGGTACGGTACGCAGTATTTT.